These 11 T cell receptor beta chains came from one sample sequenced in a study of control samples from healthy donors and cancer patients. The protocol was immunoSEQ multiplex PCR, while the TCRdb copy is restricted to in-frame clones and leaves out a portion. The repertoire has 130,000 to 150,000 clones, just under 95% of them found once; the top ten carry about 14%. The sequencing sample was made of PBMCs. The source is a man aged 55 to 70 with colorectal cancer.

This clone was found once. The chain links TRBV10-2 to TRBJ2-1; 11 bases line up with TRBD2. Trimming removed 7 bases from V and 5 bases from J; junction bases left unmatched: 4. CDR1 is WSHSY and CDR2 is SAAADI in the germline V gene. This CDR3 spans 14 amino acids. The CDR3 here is CASKLAGANNEQFF. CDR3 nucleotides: TGCGCCAGCAAACTAGCGGGGGCCAACAATGAGCAGTTCTTC.

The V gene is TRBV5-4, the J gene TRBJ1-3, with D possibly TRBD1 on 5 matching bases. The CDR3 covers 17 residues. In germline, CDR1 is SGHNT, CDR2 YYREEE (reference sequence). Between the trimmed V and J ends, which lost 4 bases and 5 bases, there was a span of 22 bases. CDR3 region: CASSPVDSRESRNTIYF. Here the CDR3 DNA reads TGTGCCAGCAGCCCCGTTGACAGCCGTGAAAGTAGAAACACCATATATTTT. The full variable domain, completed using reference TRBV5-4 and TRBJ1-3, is ETGVTQSPTHLIKTRGQQVTLRCSSQSGHNTVSWYQQALGQGPQFIFQYYREEENGRGNFPPRFSGLQFPNYSSELNVNALELDDSALYLCASSPVDSRESRNTIYFGEGSWLTVV.

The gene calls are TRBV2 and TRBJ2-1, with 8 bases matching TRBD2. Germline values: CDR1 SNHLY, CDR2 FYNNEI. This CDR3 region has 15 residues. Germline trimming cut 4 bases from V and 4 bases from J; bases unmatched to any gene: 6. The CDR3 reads CASSASSGGYNEQFF. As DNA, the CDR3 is TGTGCCAGCAGTGCCTCGAGCGGGGGTTACAATGAGCAGTTCTTC.

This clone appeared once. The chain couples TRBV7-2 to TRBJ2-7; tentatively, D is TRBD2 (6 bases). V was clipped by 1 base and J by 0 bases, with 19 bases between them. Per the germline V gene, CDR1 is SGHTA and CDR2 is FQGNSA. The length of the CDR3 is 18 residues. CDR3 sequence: CASSLEGSGFISSYEQYF. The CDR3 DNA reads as TGTGCCAGCAGCTTAGAAGGTAGCGGCTTCATTAGCTCCTACGAGCAGTACTTC.

CDR3 residues: CASSYSTGGTEAFF. Here the CDR3 DNA reads TGTGCCAGCAGTTACTCGACAGGGGGCACTGAAGCTTTCTTT. This chain connects TRBV6-6 to TRBJ1-1, with 9 bases matching TRBD1. Germline CDR1 MNHNY, CDR2 SVGAGI (reference sequence). The CDR3 covers 14 residues. V gave up 0 bases and J gave up 4 bases; unmatched junction bases: 0.

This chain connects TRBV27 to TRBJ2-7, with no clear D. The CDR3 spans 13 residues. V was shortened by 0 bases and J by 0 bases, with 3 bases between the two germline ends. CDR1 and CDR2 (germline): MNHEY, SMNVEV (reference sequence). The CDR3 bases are TGTGCCAGCAGTTTATCGCCCTCCTACGAGCAGTACTTC. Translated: CASSLSPSYEQYF.

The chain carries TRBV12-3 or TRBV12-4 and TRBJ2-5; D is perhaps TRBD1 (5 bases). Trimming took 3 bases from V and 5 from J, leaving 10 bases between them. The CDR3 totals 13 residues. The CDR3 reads CASSFYSGETQYF. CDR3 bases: TGTGCCAGCAGTTTTTATTCAGGGGAGACCCAGTACTTC.

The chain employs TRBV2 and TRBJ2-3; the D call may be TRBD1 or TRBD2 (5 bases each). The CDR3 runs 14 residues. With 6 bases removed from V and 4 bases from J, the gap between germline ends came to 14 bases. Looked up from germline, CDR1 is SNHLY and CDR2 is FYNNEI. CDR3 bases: TGTGCCAGCAGGACCCGAGGGGCGGCAGATACGCAGTATTTT. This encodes CASRTRGAADTQYF.

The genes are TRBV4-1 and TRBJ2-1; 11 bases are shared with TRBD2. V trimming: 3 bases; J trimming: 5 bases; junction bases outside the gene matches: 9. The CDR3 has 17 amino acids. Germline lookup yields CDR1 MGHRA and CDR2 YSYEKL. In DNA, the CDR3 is TGCGCCAGCAGCCAGCCACCGGGACTAGCGGCTCACAATGAGCAGTTCTTC. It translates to CASSQPPGLAAHNEQFF.

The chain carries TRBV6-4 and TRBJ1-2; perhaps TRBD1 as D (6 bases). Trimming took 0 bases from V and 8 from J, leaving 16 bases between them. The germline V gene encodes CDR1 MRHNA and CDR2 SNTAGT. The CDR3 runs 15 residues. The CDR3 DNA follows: TGTGCCAGCAGTGACTCGGGGCAGGGGTTCGGGGGCTACACCTTC. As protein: CASSDSGQGFGGYTF.

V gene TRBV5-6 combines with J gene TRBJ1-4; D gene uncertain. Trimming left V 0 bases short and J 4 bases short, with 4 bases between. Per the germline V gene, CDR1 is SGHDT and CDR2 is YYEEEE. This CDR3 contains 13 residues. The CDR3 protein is CASSLDVNEKLFF. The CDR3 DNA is TGTGCCAGCAGCTTGGACGTTAATGAAAAACTGTTTTTT.